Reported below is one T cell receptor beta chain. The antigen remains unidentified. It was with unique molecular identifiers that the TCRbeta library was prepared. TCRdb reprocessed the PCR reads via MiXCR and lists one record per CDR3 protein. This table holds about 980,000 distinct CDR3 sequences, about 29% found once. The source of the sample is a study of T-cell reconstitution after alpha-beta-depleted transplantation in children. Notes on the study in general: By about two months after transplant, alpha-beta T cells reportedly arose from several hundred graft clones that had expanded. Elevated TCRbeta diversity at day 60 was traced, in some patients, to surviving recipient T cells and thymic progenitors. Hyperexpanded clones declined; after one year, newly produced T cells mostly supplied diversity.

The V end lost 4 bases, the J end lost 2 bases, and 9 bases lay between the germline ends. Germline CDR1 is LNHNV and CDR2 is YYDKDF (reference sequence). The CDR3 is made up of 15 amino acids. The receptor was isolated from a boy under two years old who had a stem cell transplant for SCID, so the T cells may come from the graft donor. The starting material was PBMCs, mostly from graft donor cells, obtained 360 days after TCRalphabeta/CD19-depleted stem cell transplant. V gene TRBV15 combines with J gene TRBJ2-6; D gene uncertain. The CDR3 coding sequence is TGTGCCACCAGCACAGCCGTTCCTGGGGCCAACGTCCTGACTTTC. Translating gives CATSTAVPGANVLTF.